This T cell receptor (beta chain) was sequenced during a study of blood T cell repertoires in COVID-19 (dated by TCRdb to about 2020). In the study overall: Samples covering the acute and convalescent phases of COVID-19 were provided by collaborators in the United States, Italy and Spain. The material from the prospective study consisted of cDNA or gDNA derived from T cells, B-cell-depleted T cells, or PBMCs. The samples were drawn from the first 160 participants of the ongoing ImmuneRACE study and from 1,254 subjects provided by 6 global collaborators. The sample metadata nearly always contained a de-identified subject ID, COVID-19 status, age in years and sex. The repertoires were released in a freely available public database meant as a resource for research on the immune response to SARS-CoV-2. The dataset comprised deeply sampled blood TCRbeta repertoires from subjects exposed to, actively infected with, or recovered from COVID-19. Where HLA class I and class II types were available, the types were taken from metadata supplied by the sample provider, not from assay-based typing. The investigation overall reported the following: How much clinical and demographic metadata was included differed by source and by participant, and the metadata was provided uncurated.

As for this clone: Its antigen remains undetermined. Per-nucleotide qualities are absent, and no much larger clonotype sits a single base away.

V is cut back by 0 bases and J by 5 bases, with 11 bases in the junction unmatched. The CDR3 has 20 amino acids, counting the end cysteine and phenylalanine. Only the CDR3 portion is preserved as DNA: 60 bases, with reading frame beginning at the first base. CDR1 and CDR2, looked up from the germline V gene, are LGHNA and YSLEER. TCRbeta CDR3 regions were amplified from genomic DNA using the immunoSEQ Assay, a bias-controlled multiplex PCR. The authors processed their data as follows. The number of nucleated cells in each sample was estimated from the amplification of reference gene primers within the assay. Sequence reads were collapsed and filtered to measure the absolute abundance of every unique TCRbeta CDR3 rearrangement. Productive Simpson clonality was computed per sample as the square root of Simpson's diversity index over productive rearrangements. TCRdb holds this immuneACCESS table with in-frame rearrangements only. Some clones are missing; in checked studies, unresolved V genes explain under half, and the rest has no known cause. For V, J and clone size, that table is used; D and trimming come from the DNA. This sample comprises about 73,000 clones, roughly nine tenths of them detected only once. Approximately 5% of the sample comes from the top ten.

The collaborating institutions used their own protocols to collect whole blood in K2EDTA tubes. For TCRbeta analysis, collaborator samples were shipped as frozen whole blood, as isolated PBMCs, or as DNA extracted from either sample type. The chain is assembled from TRBV4-3 and TRBJ2-2, with 14 bases aligning to TRBD2. This receptor was obtained from a woman aged 18-29 years with acute or convalescent COVID-19. Input material: peripheral blood. CDR3 sequence: CASSQDSGTSGRVRTGELFF. The sequenced DNA is TGCGCCAGCAGCCAAGACTCCGGGACTAGCGGGAGAGTTCGGACCGGGGAGCTGTTTTTT.